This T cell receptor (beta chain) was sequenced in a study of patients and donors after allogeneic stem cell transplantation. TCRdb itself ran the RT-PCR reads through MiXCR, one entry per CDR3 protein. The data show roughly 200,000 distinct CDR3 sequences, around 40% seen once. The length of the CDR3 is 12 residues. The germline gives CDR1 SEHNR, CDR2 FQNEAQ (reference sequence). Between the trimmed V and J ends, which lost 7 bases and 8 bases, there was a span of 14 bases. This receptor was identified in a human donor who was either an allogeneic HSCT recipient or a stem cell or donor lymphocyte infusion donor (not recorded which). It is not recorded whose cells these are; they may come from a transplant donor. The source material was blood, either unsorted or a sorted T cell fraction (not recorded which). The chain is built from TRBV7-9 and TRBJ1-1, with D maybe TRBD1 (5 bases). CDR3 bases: TGTGCCAGCATCCCACAGGATAGGGAAGCTTTCTTT. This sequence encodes CASIPQDREAFF.